A selection of T cell receptor beta chains follows, all from one sample in a study of vaccination effects on CD4 cells after COVID-19. The protocol was immunoSEQ multiplex PCR, while the TCRdb copy is restricted to in-frame clones and leaves out a portion. The sample has approximately 65,000 clones, 70% to 75% seen once. Their target antigens are unknown. The sample here was CD4+ T cells from PBMCs cultured with HCoV-229E spike peptides, taken after COVID-19 vaccination. The receptor source for this set is a human donor who received a COVID-19 vaccine. The CDR3 runs from the conserved cysteine through the conserved F or W. A D gene is named only where the DNA matches it firmly. Where a row states a size, it is once, few, many or the class of an expanded clone; other rows omit it.

>NA|TRBJ1-3|TRBV5-1|NA
CASSQQGAGSGNTIYF
TGCGCCAGCAGCCAACAGGGAGCCGGCTCTGGAAACACCATATATTTT
>TRBD1|TRBJ1-2|TRBV3-1/TRBV3-2|NA
CASSHSGQYGYTF
TGTGCCAGCAGCCATTCGGGACAGTATGGCTACACCTTC
>NA|TRBJ2-5|TRBV19|NA
CASTDFPWTGGETQYF
TGTGCCAGTACCGACTTTCCCTGGACAGGAGGGGAGACCCAGTACTTC
>NA|TRBJ1-4|TRBV6-5|NA
CASRGRGEEKLFF
TGTGCCAGCAGGGGGAGGGGGGAGGAAAAACTGTTTTTT
>TRBD1|TRBJ1-2|TRBV7-9|NA
CASSDGQANYGYTF
TGTGCCAGCAGCGATGGACAGGCTAACTATGGCTACACCTTC
>NA|TRBJ2-1|TRBV21-1|NA
CASRTGGAYYNEQFF
TGTGCCAGCAGGACAGGGGGCGCGTACTACAATGAGCAGTTCTTC
>NA|TRBJ1-5|TRBV27|few
CASSLRGGAQHF
TGTGCCAGCAGCCTAAGAGGAGGGGCTCAGCATTTT
>NA|TRBJ1-4|TRBV18|few
CASSANRATNEKLFF
TGTGCCAGCTCAGCAAACAGAGCAACTAATGAAAAACTGTTTTTT
>NA|TRBJ1-5|TRBV9|NA
CASSPTLDSNQPQHF
TGTGCCAGCAGCCCGACCCTTGACAGCAATCAGCCCCAGCATTTT
>TRBD1|TRBJ2-1|TRBV10-2|NA
CATALGQGADEQFF
TGCGCCACCGCCCTAGGACAGGGGGCCGATGAGCAGTTCTTC
>NA|TRBJ2-1|TRBV18|few
CASSQQLGVNNEQFF
TGTGCCAGCTCACAACAGTTAGGGGTGAACAATGAGCAGTTCTTC
>NA|TRBJ1-2|TRBV24-1|once
CATSAGRGYGYTF
TGTGCCACCAGCGCTGGCCGGGGGTATGGCTACACCTTC
>NA|TRBJ1-6|TRBV6-6|NA
CASSYRNSPLHF
TGTGCCAGCAGTTACAGGAATTCACCCCTCCACTTT
>NA|TRBJ1-5|TRBV6-2/TRBV6-3|NA
CASSRSSGGRKQPQHF
TGTGCCAGCAGCCGAAGCTCCGGGGGGCGGAAACAGCCCCAGCATTTT
>NA|TRBJ1-5|TRBV19|few
CASSDDRITSYSNQPQHF
TGTGCCAGTAGTGATGACAGGATTACCTCCTATAGCAATCAGCCCCAGCATTTT
>NA|TRBJ1-1|TRBV3-1/TRBV3-2|NA
CASSQGGLHGVRNTEAFF
TGTGCCAGCAGCCAAGGGGGCCTACACGGGGTTCGAAACACTGAAGCTTTCTTT
>NA|TRBJ2-2|TRBV19|few
CASSMGRINTGELFF
TGTGCCAGTAGTATGGGCAGGATTAACACCGGGGAGCTGTTTTTT
>TRBD1|TRBJ1-6|TRBV6-4|NA
CASRDRDRERSPLHF
TGTGCCAGCAGAGACCGGGACAGGGAAAGGTCACCCCTCCACTTT
>NA|TRBJ2-1|TRBV6-4|NA
CASSDLPTGMRNEQFF
TGTGCCAGCAGTGACCTCCCCACAGGGATGCGCAATGAGCAGTTCTTC
>NA|TRBJ2-5|TRBV24-1|NA
CATSADHKTQYF
TGTGCCACCAGTGCCGATCATAAGACCCAGTACTTC
>TRBD1|TRBJ1-5|TRBV19|few
CASSHGQGNQPQHF
TGTGCCAGTAGCCACGGACAGGGAAATCAGCCCCAGCATTTT
>NA|TRBJ1-2|TRBV9|NA
CASSVDAAGTPPGYTF
TGTGCCAGCAGCGTAGATGCAGCAGGGACTCCCCCTGGCTACACCTTC
>NA|TRBJ1-1|TRBV7-2|NA
CASSPGAEKTMNTEAFF
TGTGCCAGCAGCCCAGGGGCAGAAAAAACCATGAACACTGAAGCTTTCTTT
>NA|TRBJ2-2|TRBV24-1|NA
CATSDLTLGPLGTGELFF
TGTGCCACCAGTGATTTGACCTTGGGCCCCTTGGGCACCGGGGAGCTGTTTTTT
>TRBD2|TRBJ2-4|TRBV5-6|NA
CASSSGLAGVGIQYF
TGTGCCAGCAGTTCGGGACTAGCGGGGGTTGGCATTCAGTACTTC
>NA|TRBJ2-6|TRBV9|NA
CASSKTAGEANVLTF
TGTGCCAGCAGCAAAACCGCTGGTGAGGCCAACGTCCTGACTTTC
>TRBD1|TRBJ2-3|TRBV24-1|NA
CATSEPGQGYGTDTQYF
TGTGCCACCAGTGAGCCGGGACAGGGCTACGGCACAGATACGCAGTATTTT
>TRBD2|TRBJ2-3|TRBV9|NA
CASSVAGGNTDTQYF
TGTGCCAGCAGCGTAGCGGGGGGGAACACAGATACGCAGTATTTT
>NA|TRBJ1-2|TRBV30|NA
CAWSINRVNGYTF
TGTGCCTGGAGTATAAACAGGGTCAATGGCTACACCTTC
>NA|TRBJ1-1|TRBV18|few
CASSPRGDGTEAFF
TGTGCCAGCTCACCAAGGGGGGATGGCACTGAAGCTTTCTTT
>NA|TRBJ1-2|TRBV4-1|few
CASSQVASPGYTF
TGCGCCAGCAGCCAAGTGGCTAGCCCTGGCTACACCTTC
>NA|TRBJ1-2|TRBV21-1|once
CASSNQGYTF
TGTGCCAGCAGCAACCAAGGCTACACCTTC
>NA|TRBJ1-1|TRBV30|once
CAWLREGLYTEAFF
TGTGCCTGGCTACGAGAGGGGTTATACACTGAAGCTTTCTTT
>TRBD2|TRBJ2-1|TRBV19|NA
CASSQLLAGSYNEQFF
TGTGCCAGTAGCCAGCTGCTAGCGGGCTCCTACAATGAGCAGTTCTTC
>NA|TRBJ1-5|TRBV24-1|NA
CATSRDSNQPQHF
TGTGCCACCAGCCGGGACAGCAATCAGCCCCAGCATTTT
>TRBD1|TRBJ1-4|TRBV24-1|NA
CATSPGTGGEKLFF
TGTGCCACCAGTCCCGGGACAGGGGGCGAAAAACTGTTTTTT
>NA|TRBJ2-2|TRBV3-1/TRBV3-2|NA
CASSQVGGGSGELFF
TGTGCCAGCAGCCAAGTTGGCGGGGGCAGCGGGGAGCTGTTTTTT
>NA|TRBJ1-1|TRBV4-1|NA
CASSLKKNTEAFF
TGCGCCAGCAGCCTGAAAAAGAACACTGAAGCTTTCTTT
>NA|TRBJ2-1|TRBV19|NA
CASSKTTGYEQFF
TGTGCCAGTAGTAAAACTACGGGTTATGAGCAGTTCTTC
>NA|TRBJ1-5|TRBV28|NA
CASSVLRGGVYNQPQHF
TGTGCCAGCAGTGTTCTTCGGGGGGGGGTGTACAATCAGCCCCAGCATTTT
>NA|TRBJ2-2|TRBV19|NA
CASRAAINTGELFF
TGTGCCAGTAGGGCGGCCATTAACACCGGGGAGCTGTTTTTT
>TRBD2|TRBJ2-4|TRBV30|NA
CAWMPRGRGGGYIQYF
TGTGCCTGGATGCCGAGGGGCCGGGGGGGAGGATACATTCAGTACTTC